These 25 T cell receptor beta chains were sequenced from one sample in a study of HIV-infected patients and healthy controls. No cell fractionation was done, so the repertoire covers all unsorted peripheral blood T cells. Alpha and beta constant-region primers primed reverse transcription of approximately 460 ng RNA. Each of the alpha and beta chains got its own library through chain-specific third strand synthesis with indices. TCRdb re-derived calls from the 5' RACE reads in MiXCR, one entry per CDR3 protein. The sample yields some 19,000 distinct CDR3 sequences, around 10% seen once. Sequenced sample: blood. The receptors derive from an adult in good health.

This clonotype was seen at least ten times. The chain has TRBV5-4 and TRBJ2-3; D tentatively fits TRBD1 or TRBD2 (5 bases each). The V and J ends lost 0 bases and 4 bases respectively, with 18 bases between them. CDR1 SGHNT and CDR2 YYREEE come from the germline V gene (reference sequence). CDR3 length: 17 residues. The DNA of the CDR3 is TGTGCCAGCAGCTTGGCGCCGGGGCGAAGGGTAGCAGATACGCAGTATTTT. Its translation: CASSLAPGRRVADTQYF.

V usage is TRBV3-1 and J usage is TRBJ2-7, with 8 bases aligning to TRBD1. The CDR3 is 17 amino acids. V gave up 4 bases and J gave up 3 bases; unmatched junction bases: 14. Germline values: CDR1 LGHDT, CDR2 YNNKEL (reference sequence). In DNA, the CDR3 is TGTGCCAGCAGCCCCTCCGAGGGCAGGGGGCACAACTACGAGCAGTACTTC. Its protein product is CASSPSEGRGHNYEQYF.

This clonotype has a handful of counts. The chain is built from TRBV7-2 and TRBJ2-7; tentative D call: TRBD2 (7 bases). Looked up from germline, CDR1 is SGHTA and CDR2 is FQGNSA. The V end lost 4 bases, the J end lost 5 bases, and 18 bases lay between the germline ends. There are 15 residues in the CDR3. The CDR3 spells CASSSRTGRVNEQYF. CDR3 coding DNA: TGTGCCAGCAGCTCCAGAACAGGGAGGGTCAACGAGCAGTACTTC.

This clonotype was seen at least ten times. The chain combines TRBV7-9 with TRBJ2-2; TRBD2 agrees at 11 bases. Germline CDR1 SEHNR, CDR2 FQNEAQ (reference sequence). This CDR3 is 17 amino acids long. Losses at the gene ends were 6 bases for V and 2 bases for J; bases not matched to a gene: 8. CDR3 DNA: TGTGCCAGCAGGGAGGGACTAGCGGAGAAAAACACCGGGGAGCTGTTTTTT. It translates to CASREGLAEKNTGELFF.

This clonotype was detected ten times or more. The J gene is TRBJ1-1, the V gene TRBV11-2; D is ambiguous. CDR1 is SGHAT, CDR2 FQNNGV, per germline. V was shortened by 2 bases and J by 6 bases, with 13 bases between the two germline ends. The CDR3 length is 14 residues. CDR3 sequence (DNA): TGTGCCAGCAGCTTACTGGCCCGGTGGGCTGAAGCTTTCTTT. It specifies CASSLLARWAEAFF.

This clonotype was observed many times. This chain connects TRBV10-3 to TRBJ1-2; 7 bases fit TRBD1. There are 13 residues in the CDR3. Germline V gene sequence: CDR1 ENHRY, CDR2 SYGVKD. The V gene end was trimmed by 11 bases and the J gene end by 3 bases; junction bases not matched to a gene: 9. This chain's CDR3 is CASKFGQDYGYTF. The CDR3 DNA is TGTGCCTCAAAATTTGGACAGGACTATGGCTACACCTTC.

This clonotype has a count of ten or more. This chain uses TRBV5-1 with TRBJ2-3; TRBD2 might be the D (5 bases). The CDR3 covers 14 residues. Trimming removed 1 base at V and 8 bases at J, with 14 bases between. The germline V gene has CDR1 SGHRS and CDR2 YFSETQ. CDR3 in amino acids: CASSLLSIAGTQYF. The CDR3 region has the DNA TGCGCCAGCAGCTTGCTTTCCATCGCGGGTACGCAGTATTTT.

The chain joins TRBV6-1 to TRBJ2-3, with unresolved D. CDR3 length: 15 residues. With 6 bases removed from V and 2 bases from J, the gap between germline ends came to 15 bases. CDR1 and CDR2 from the germline V gene are MNHNS and SASEGT. The chain's CDR3 is CASSRNYLSTDTQYF. The CDR3, as DNA: TGTGCCAGCAGCCGAAACTACCTCTCCACAGATACGCAGTATTTT.

This clonotype was recorded many times. The rearrangement links TRBV6-1 to TRBJ1-2; TRBD1 is a possible D gene (6 bases). V was pared by 6 bases and J by 6 bases, with 11 bases between. Per the germline V gene, CDR1 is MNHNS and CDR2 is SASEGT. The CDR3 covers 12 residues. The CDR3 DNA follows: TGTGCCAGCAGAAGGGGGGGAGATGGCTACACCTTC. Its translation is CASRRGGDGYTF.

This chain joins TRBV14 and TRBJ2-3; 7 nucleotides match TRBD1. Germline assignment: CDR1 SGHDN and CDR2 FVKESK. This CDR3 contains 16 residues. J lost 0 bases, V lost 0 bases, and 3 bases had no gene match. The CDR3 nucleotides are TGTGCCAGCAGCCAAGATAGGGGGCTGAGCACAGATACGCAGTATTTT. Amino acids: CASSQDRGLSTDTQYF.

The chain uses TRBV3-1 and TRBJ2-5; D gene uncertain. The ends were cut back, 3 bases at V and 1 base at J, with 6 bases in the middle. The CDR3 runs to 13 residues. Germline V gene sequence: CDR1 LGHDT, CDR2 YNNKEL (reference sequence). The CDR3 bases are TGTGCCAGCAGCCAGATGGTCCAAGAGACCCAGTACTTC. It specifies CASSQMVQETQYF.

This clonotype was recorded at least ten times. The V and J genes are TRBV11-2 and TRBJ1-1, with TRBD1 as a possible D gene (5 bases). V was trimmed by 2 bases and J by 7 bases, leaving 14 bases between them. The CDR3 extends over 14 amino acids. Germline lookup yields CDR1 SGHAT and CDR2 FQNNGV. Here the CDR3 DNA reads TGTGCCAGCAGCTTAAATCCAGGGATTATTGAAGCTTTCTTT. It encodes CASSLNPGIIEAFF.

This clonotype was counted at least ten times. The V call is TRBV20-1, the J call TRBJ1-5; D may be TRBD1 (6 bases). V was pared by 0 bases and J by 3 bases, with 9 bases between. In germline, CDR1 is DFQATT, CDR2 SNEGSKA (reference sequence). The CDR3 has 14 residues. CDR3 sequence: CSARDRDINQPQHF. The CDR3 region has the DNA TGCAGTGCTAGAGATCGGGACATCAATCAGCCCCAGCATTTT.

This clonotype has ten or more counts. The rearrangement links TRBV7-2 to TRBJ2-1; 7 positions agree with TRBD2. The CDR3 extends over 13 amino acids. Germline CDR1 and CDR2: SGHTA and FQGNSA. J lost 7 bases, V lost 5 bases, and 5 bases had no gene match. The CDR3 DNA sequence: TGTGCCAGCAGCCGGGACTATAGGAATGAGCAGTTCTTC. Its translation: CASSRDYRNEQFF.

This clonotype was counted ten times or more. The chain is built from TRBV10-3 and TRBJ2-6, with D possibly called TRBD1 or TRBD2 (5 bases each). Germline CDR1 ENHRY, CDR2 SYGVKD. This CDR3 contains 19 residues. V lost 0 bases and J 1 base, leaving 16 bases between the germline ends. DNA for the CDR3: TGTGCCATCAGTGAGTCTCTGGGGACCTTTTCATCTGGGGCCAACGTCCTGACTTTC. Translated: CAISESLGTFSSGANVLTF.

This clonotype was observed at least ten times. This rearrangement joins TRBV7-9 to TRBJ2-6; D uncertain. Trimming removed 3 bases at V and 0 bases at J, with 6 bases between. This CDR3 is built from 15 residues. Germline V gene sequence: CDR1 SEHNR, CDR2 FQNEAQ (reference sequence). The CDR3 spells CASSFWISGANVLTF. The CDR3 DNA is TGTGCCAGCAGCTTTTGGATCTCTGGGGCCAACGTCCTGACTTTC. Full variable domain (remainder filled in from reference TRBV7-9 and TRBJ2-6): DTGVSQNPRHKITKRGQNVTFRCDPISEHNRLYWYRQTLGQGPEFLTYFQNEAQLEKSRLLSDRFSAERPKGSFSTLEIQRTEQGDSAMYLCASSFWISGANVLTFGAGSRLTVL.

In its sample, this clonotype was seen a few times. The chain has TRBV29-1 and TRBJ2-5; weak D call: TRBD2 (5 bases). Trimming took 7 bases from V and 4 from J, leaving 16 bases between them. The CDR3 loop spans 13 amino acids. CDR1 and CDR2 from the germline V gene are SQVTM and ANQGSEA. DNA for the CDR3: TGCAGCGCCGCCGCAAGCCGGGGAGAGACCCAGTACTTC. It is translated as CSAAASRGETQYF. The whole variable domain, remainder taken from reference TRBV29-1 and TRBJ2-5, is SAVISQKPSRDICQRGTSLTIQCQVDSQVTMMFWYRQQPGQSLTLIATANQGSEATYESGFVIDKFPISRPNLTFSTLTVSNMSPEDSSIYLCSAAASRGETQYFGPGTRLLVL.

This clonotype was seen a few times. The chain recombines TRBV12-3 or TRBV12-4 with TRBJ2-5; D is uncertain. V was trimmed by 5 bases and J by 0 bases, leaving 13 bases between them. There are 15 residues in the CDR3. The chain's CDR3 is CASSPDRRYQETQYF. Here the CDR3 DNA reads TGTGCCAGCAGTCCGGACCGACGGTACCAAGAGACCCAGTACTTC.

By share of the sample, this clonotype is medium-sized. This chain joins TRBV6-2 or TRBV6-3 and TRBJ1-5; tentative D call: TRBD1 (5 bases). Germline V gives CDR1 MNHEY, CDR2 SVGEGT. V was clipped by 2 bases and J by 2 bases, with 10 bases between them. The CDR3 totals 15 residues. This CDR3 is CASSYIREGNQPQHF. The CDR3 nucleotides are TGTGCCAGCAGTTACATCAGGGAAGGCAATCAGCCCCAGCATTTT.

This clonotype was counted at least ten times. The chain carries TRBV2 and TRBJ2-3; 9 nucleotides match TRBD2. The CDR3 is 15 amino acids. Germline V gives CDR1 SNHLY, CDR2 FYNNEI. The V gene end was trimmed by 5 bases and the J gene end by 1 base; junction bases not matched to a gene: 4. CDR3 in amino acids: CASSRWTSGTDTQYF. CDR3 coding DNA: TGTGCCAGCAGTCGATGGACTAGCGGCACAGATACGCAGTATTTT.

This clonotype was seen many times. V and J are TRBV27 and TRBJ2-7; 12 bases are shared with TRBD1. Germline V gene sequence: CDR1 MNHEY, CDR2 SMNVEV (reference sequence). The length of the CDR3 is 16 residues. V lost 6 bases, J lost 6 bases, and 12 bases stayed unmatched. The CDR3 DNA is TGTGCCAGCAGCCGCATGTCGGGGGACAGGGGGCGCGAGCAGTACTTC. Residues: CASSRMSGDRGREQYF.

The CDR3 nucleotides read TGTGCCAGTAGTATGGTCGCAGTCCCCAATGAGCAGTTCTTC. Amino acids: CASSMVAVPNEQFF. The rearrangement uses TRBV19 and TRBJ2-1; no reliable D call. Germline CDR1 and CDR2: LNHDA and SQIVND (reference sequence). The CDR3 is 14 amino acids. The ends were cut back, 3 bases at V and 6 bases at J, with 12 bases in the middle. Using reference TRBV19 and TRBJ2-1 for the parts outside the CDR3, the full variable domain is DGGITQSPKYLFRKEGQNVTLSCEQNLNHDAMYWYRQDPGQGLRLIYYSQIVNDFQKGDIAEGYSVSREKKESFPLTVTSAQKNPTAFYLCASSMVAVPNEQFFGPGTRLTVL.

V gene TRBV18 combines with J gene TRBJ2-3; 11 bases are a match to TRBD2. Germline CDR1 KGHSH, CDR2 LQKENI. This CDR3 spans 17 amino acids. Unmatched junction bases numbered 8, after V lost 3 bases and J lost 3 bases. DNA of the CDR3: TGTGCCAGCTCACCGTCCTTACTAGCGGGAGAAACAGATACGCAGTATTTT. Its translation: CASSPSLLAGETDTQYF.

This clonotype turned up a few times. The chain recombines TRBV3-1 with TRBJ2-2; D ambiguous. This CDR3 has 11 residues. Trimming stripped 6 bases from V and 4 bases from J, with 3 bases between. From germline, CDR1 is LGHDT and CDR2 YNNKEL (reference sequence). CDR3 in DNA: TGTGCCAGCAGTAGCACCGGGGAGCTGTTTTTT. Translated: CASSSTGELFF.

This clonotype showed up many times. The chain couples TRBV9 to TRBJ2-1; 8 positions match TRBD2. Trimming cost V 0 bases and J 7 bases; bases outside gene matches: 9. CDR3 size: 16 residues. Germline V lookup: CDR1 SGDLS, CDR2 YYNGEE. The DNA for the CDR3 is TGTGCCAGCAGCGTAGGGGGACTAGAACTTTCAAATGAGCAGTTCTTC. Translated: CASSVGGLELSNEQFF.